These 30 T cell receptor beta chains were sequenced from one sample in a study of blood T cells in healthy people across ages. The use of a sample-barcoded 5' primer and a J-beta primer mix characterized a second PCR of 7 to 11 cycles. One entry per CDR3 protein results from TCRdb running MiXCR on the 5' RACE reads. Here the sample spans approximately 770,000 distinct CDR3 sequences, over 45% being singletons. Sequenced: blood. The origin of the receptors is a man aged 25 to 40 in good health.

This chain uses TRBV7-3 with TRBJ2-1; D is perhaps TRBD2 (6 bases). The V gene's germline CDR1 is SGHTA and CDR2 FQGTGA. The CDR3 has 13 amino acids. Trimming took off 2 bases at V and 6 bases at J, with 8 bases between the two ends. This chain's CDR3 is CASSLGEANEQFF. For the CDR3, the DNA is TGTGCCAGCAGCTTAGGGGAGGCCAATGAGCAGTTCTTC.

V usage is TRBV4-1 and J usage is TRBJ1-2; no reliable D call. The germline V gene encodes CDR1 MGHRA and CDR2 YSYEKL. The length of the CDR3 is 15 residues. V was shortened by 1 base and J by 0 bases, with 9 bases between the two germline ends. CDR3 DNA: TGCGCCAGCAGCCAAGTAGAGAGAGCTAACTATGGCTACACCTTC. As protein: CASSQVERANYGYTF.

The chain couples TRBV28 to TRBJ2-3; 9 bases match TRBD2. V shed 6 bases and J 3 bases; nucleotides not matched to a gene: 7. This CDR3 region has 15 residues. Germline V lookup: CDR1 MDHEN, CDR2 SYDVKM. The CDR3 region has the DNA TGTGCCAGCAGCTTAGCGGGAGAACGAACAGATACGCAGTATTTT. Translation gives CASSLAGERTDTQYF.

V is TRBV29-1 and J is TRBJ2-3; TRBD2 aligns across 8 bases. The CDR3 has 13 amino acids. Germline lookup yields CDR1 SQVTM and CDR2 ANQGSEA. With 6 bases clipped from V and 4 bases from J, the junction kept 6 bases outside the gene matches. CDR3 protein: CSVGLAQADTQYF. CDR3 DNA sequence: TGCAGCGTAGGACTAGCCCAGGCAGATACGCAGTATTTT.

The chain recombines TRBV10-3 with TRBJ2-1, with 10 positions matching TRBD2. Germline V CDR1 and CDR2: ENHRY, SYGVKD. V trimming: 6 bases; J trimming: 8 bases; junction bases outside the gene matches: 10. The CDR3 consists of 15 residues. CDR3 DNA: TGTGCCATCAGCCCAACAGCGGGGGGGCCCCATGAGCAGTTCTTC. Its protein product is CAISPTAGGPHEQFF.

This clonotype has only a few counts. The chain combines TRBV3-1 with TRBJ2-1, with D unresolved. The CDR3 is 13 amino acids. The V gene lost 4 bases and the J gene lost 5 bases, with 9 bases spanning the gap. Germline loops: CDR1 LGHDT, CDR2 YNNKEL (reference sequence). The DNA of the CDR3 is TGTGCCAGCAGCCCCAGTTGGGACAATGAGCAGTTCTTC. Translating gives CASSPSWDNEQFF.

This clonotype was counted between two and nine times. This rearrangement joins TRBV5-1 to TRBJ2-7; D perhaps matches TRBD1 (5 bases). The CDR3 totals 13 residues. Germline V gene lookup returns CDR1 SGHRS and CDR2 YFSETQ. V lost 5 bases to trimming and J lost 2 bases, with 11 bases between them. In DNA form, the CDR3 reads TGCGCCAGCAGTAAAGGGGATACCTACGAGCAGTACTTC. Translation gives CASSKGDTYEQYF.

The V gene is TRBV28, the J gene TRBJ1-1; no clear D. The CDR3 loop spans 14 amino acids. Germline assignment: CDR1 MDHEN and CDR2 SYDVKM. V dropped 7 bases and J dropped 0 bases, with 12 bases sitting between them. The CDR3: CASTPGFMNTEAFF. The DNA for the CDR3 is TGTGCCAGCACCCCGGGATTTATGAACACTGAAGCTTTCTTT.

The V gene is TRBV7-9, the J gene TRBJ2-7; 8 bases map to TRBD1. This CDR3 comprises 16 residues. CDR1 and CDR2 from the germline V gene are SEHNR and FQNEAQ (reference sequence). V trimming: 1 base; J trimming: 3 bases; junction bases outside the gene matches: 8. CDR3 region: CASSLEAGGRSYEQYF. CDR3 DNA: TGTGCCAGCAGCTTAGAGGCAGGGGGCAGGAGCTACGAGCAGTACTTC. The complete variable domain, with remaining parts taken from reference TRBV7-9 and TRBJ2-7, reads DTGVSQNPRHKITKRGQNVTFRCDPISEHNRLYWYRQTLGQGPEFLTYFQNEAQLEKSRLLSDRFSAERPKGSFSTLEIQRTEQGDSAMYLCASSLEAGGRSYEQYFGPGTRLTVT.

The chain joins TRBV20-1 to TRBJ1-1, with 7 bases lining up with TRBD1. V lost 3 bases to trimming and J lost 1 base; unmatched junction nucleotides: 5. CDR1 and CDR2 (germline): DFQATT, SNEGSKA (reference sequence). This CDR3 contains 14 residues. CDR3 protein: CSASRTGGNTEAFF. In DNA form, the CDR3 reads TGCAGTGCTAGCCGGACAGGAGGGAACACTGAAGCTTTCTTT.

The chain is built from TRBV2 and TRBJ2-7; D is ambiguous. V lost 6 bases, J lost 2 bases, and 8 bases lay in between. There are 12 residues in the CDR3. CDR1 is SNHLY, CDR2 FYNNEI, per germline. The CDR3 DNA sequence: TGTGCCAGCAGCGAAAATACCTACGAGCAGTACTTC. It specifies CASSENTYEQYF.

This rearrangement joins TRBV27 to TRBJ2-3; D perhaps matches TRBD1 (6 bases). This CDR3 region has 16 residues. Trimming removed 6 bases at V and 0 bases at J, with 16 bases between. CDR1 is MNHEY and CDR2 is SMNVEV in the germline V gene (reference sequence). The CDR3 nucleotides are TGTGCCAGCAGAAATAAGGACAGTTCTAGCACAGATACGCAGTATTTT. Encoded protein: CASRNKDSSSTDTQYF.

The genes are TRBV20-1 and TRBJ2-7, with D perhaps TRBD1 (6 bases). V was clipped by 4 bases and J by 4 bases, with 17 bases between them. Germline V CDR1 and CDR2: DFQATT, SNEGSKA (reference sequence). The CDR3 loop spans 14 amino acids. The CDR3: CSANRVGPVYEQYF. The CDR3 DNA is TGCAGTGCTAACAGGGTAGGCCCTGTTTACGAGCAGTACTTC.

This chain joins TRBV12-3 or TRBV12-4 and TRBJ2-5, with D maybe TRBD2 (5 bases). The CDR3 covers 14 residues. V was shortened by 1 base and J by 4 bases, with 10 bases between the two germline ends. The CDR3 region has the DNA TGTGCCAGCAGTTTAGTAGGGAGCCGAGAGACCCAGTACTTC. Amino acid sequence: CASSLVGSRETQYF.

The chain recombines TRBV6-2 or TRBV6-3 with TRBJ2-7; no clear D gene. The ends were cut back, 6 bases at V and 4 bases at J, with 10 bases in the middle. This CDR3 is built from 12 residues. Germline CDR1 MNHEY, CDR2 SVGEGT. CDR3 residues: CASRDESYEQYF. The DNA for the CDR3 is TGTGCCAGCAGGGACGAAAGTTACGAGCAGTACTTC.

The V gene is TRBV7-9, the J gene TRBJ2-2; tentative D call: TRBD1 (5 bases). Germline CDR1 reads SEHNR; CDR2 reads FQNEAQ (reference sequence). The CDR3 runs 15 residues. V lost 1 base and J lost 1, with 7 bases in between. CDR3 in amino acids: CASSLDDRNTGELFF. CDR3 bases: TGTGCCAGCAGCTTAGACGACAGGAACACCGGGGAGCTGTTTTTT.

The CDR3 DNA reads TGTGCCACCAGCAGAAGGACAGTTGGCCAATCAGATACGCAGTATTTT. Translating it yields CATSRRTVGQSDTQYF. The chain uses TRBV15 and TRBJ2-3; D possibly corresponds to TRBD1 (6 bases). Trimming left V 2 bases short and J 4 bases short, with 16 bases between. The CDR3 is 16 amino acids. CDR1 is LNHNV and CDR2 is YYDKDF in the germline V gene (reference sequence).

The chain links TRBV6-1 to TRBJ2-1, with 11 bases that match TRBD2. The CDR3 covers 19 residues. CDR1 is MNHNS, CDR2 SASEGT, per germline. V was clipped by 7 bases and J by 2 bases; unmatched bases: 16. In DNA, the CDR3 is TGTGCCAGCACTCCAAACCCTAGCGGGAGGACCCTTGCCTACAATGAGCAGTTCTTC. Its protein is CASTPNPSGRTLAYNEQFF.

V usage is TRBV25-1 and J usage is TRBJ1-2; TRBD1 agrees at 8 bases. V lost 4 bases to trimming and J lost 6 bases; unmatched junction nucleotides: 10. The CDR3 length is 15 residues. CDR1 is MGHDK, CDR2 SYGVNS, per germline. CDR3 amino acids: CASSGHATGEDGYTF. DNA of the CDR3: TGTGCCAGCAGTGGCCATGCGACAGGGGAGGATGGCTACACCTTC.

The rearrangement uses TRBV7-2 and TRBJ2-3; 9 bases are a match to TRBD1. Germline loops: CDR1 SGHTA, CDR2 FQGNSA. The V and J ends lost 4 bases and 2 bases, in that order; junction bases with no gene match: 4. CDR3 length: 15 amino acids. For the CDR3, the DNA is TGTGCCAGCAGCTGGACAGGGGTGGACACAGATACGCAGTATTTT. This sequence encodes CASSWTGVDTDTQYF.

This clonotype came up once. The V gene is TRBV7-9, the J gene TRBJ2-5, with D unclear. CDR3 size: 13 residues. The germline V and J ends were trimmed by 5 bases and 4 bases, with 11 bases remaining between them. CDR1 and CDR2 (germline): SEHNR, FQNEAQ (reference sequence). This CDR3 reads CASSRVGRETQYF. In nucleotides, the CDR3 is TGTGCCAGCAGCCGAGTTGGTCGAGAGACCCAGTACTTC.

The chain recombines TRBV5-1 with TRBJ2-1; TRBD1 is a possible D gene (6 bases). The CDR3 loop spans 15 amino acids. Germline V gene data show CDR1 as SGHRS and CDR2 as YFSETQ. Between the trimmed V and J ends, which lost 0 bases and 7 bases, there was a span of 14 bases. CDR3 coding DNA: TGCGCCAGCAGCTTGGACCAGGGGCGGTTGAATGAGCAGTTCTTC. Protein product: CASSLDQGRLNEQFF.

The J gene is TRBJ2-7, the V gene TRBV9; TRBD2 might be the D (6 bases). Looked up from germline, CDR1 is SGDLS and CDR2 is YYNGEE. V was clipped by 1 base and J by 2 bases, with 13 bases between them. The length of the CDR3 is 15 residues. CDR3 residues: CASSVRAGWTYEQYF. CDR3 nucleotide sequence: TGTGCCAGCAGCGTAAGGGCGGGATGGACCTACGAGCAGTACTTC.

This clonotype was observed a handful of times. The chain is built from TRBV4-1 and TRBJ2-7; maybe TRBD1 (6 bases). This CDR3 spans 15 amino acids. Trimming stripped 1 base from V and 4 bases from J, with 14 bases between. Germline loops: CDR1 MGHRA, CDR2 YSYEKL. Here the CDR3 reads CASSQVGSQGYEQYF. The CDR3 nucleotides are TGCGCCAGCAGCCAAGTGGGATCCCAGGGGTACGAGCAGTACTTC.

The chain couples TRBV7-9 to TRBJ1-2; D gene unclear. CDR1 and CDR2 (germline): SEHNR, FQNEAQ (reference sequence). The CDR3 spans 11 residues. V lost 4 bases and J 7 bases, leaving 7 bases between the germline ends. In DNA form, the CDR3 reads TGTGCCAGCAGCTACAAGAGTGGCTACACCTTC. It translates to CASSYKSGYTF. Full variable domain (outside the CDR3, taken from reference TRBV7-9 and TRBJ1-2): DTGVSQNPRHKITKRGQNVTFRCDPISEHNRLYWYRQTLGQGPEFLTYFQNEAQLEKSRLLSDRFSAERPKGSFSTLEIQRTEQGDSAMYLCASSYKSGYTFGSGTRLTVV.

This clonotype was detected only a few times. The chain has TRBV20-1 and TRBJ2-3; tentatively, D is TRBD1 or TRBD2 (5 bases each). The germline CDR1 and CDR2 sequences are DFQATT and SNEGSKA (reference sequence). V gave up 5 bases and J gave up 2 bases, with 14 bases separating them. The length of the CDR3 is 14 residues. As DNA, the CDR3 is TGCAGTGCTCCCCGAACGGGGACCACAGATACGCAGTATTTT. This translates into CSAPRTGTTDTQYF.

The chain is built from TRBV30 and TRBJ2-5; D not resolved. Germline CDR1 is GTSNPN and CDR2 is SVGIG (reference sequence). CDR3 length: 12 amino acids. V shed 0 bases and J shed 3 bases, with 5 bases lying between them. CDR3 bases: TGTGCCTGGAGTGTGGGTAAAGAGACCCAGTACTTC. Protein: CAWSVGKETQYF.

V and J are TRBV7-2 and TRBJ1-5; 8 bases align to TRBD1. CDR1 is SGHTA, CDR2 FQGNSA, per germline. The CDR3 consists of 18 residues. J gave up 0 bases and V 4 bases, and 11 bases lay outside the gene matches. The CDR3 bases are TGTGCCAGCAGCTATAACAGGGGGTCTCCCTATAGCAATCAGCCCCAGCATTTT. Protein product: CASSYNRGSPYSNQPQHF.

This clonotype was detected once. V is TRBV7-9 and J is TRBJ1-1; 11 nucleotides line up with TRBD1. J lost 6 bases, V lost 5 bases, and 5 bases had no gene match. Germline assignment: CDR1 SEHNR and CDR2 FQNEAQ (reference sequence). The CDR3 spans 14 residues. The CDR3 DNA is TGTGCCAGCAGCGTTGGGACAGGGGGACCTGAAGCTTTCTTT. It codes for CASSVGTGGPEAFF. Complete variable domain (other parts from reference TRBV7-9 and TRBJ1-1): DTGVSQNPRHKITKRGQNVTFRCDPISEHNRLYWYRQTLGQGPEFLTYFQNEAQLEKSRLLSDRFSAERPKGSFSTLEIQRTEQGDSAMYLCASSVGTGGPEAFFGQGTRLTVV.

The V gene is TRBV25-1, the J gene TRBJ1-6, with TRBD1 as a possible D gene (5 bases). The CDR3 is made up of 12 amino acids. V dropped 4 bases and J dropped 13 bases, with 11 bases sitting between them. Germline V gene sequence: CDR1 MGHDK, CDR2 SYGVNS. The CDR3 coding sequence is TGTGCCAGCAGTGGCCCCAGGGCCCCCCTCCACTTT. Protein sequence: CASSGPRAPLHF.